The 7 T cell receptor beta chains presented below share a single source sample, sequenced in a study of OX40 agonist ivuxolimab in advanced cancers. TCRdb's table, derived via immunoSEQ multiplex PCR, lists solely in-frame clones and lacks some. The data contain some 150,000 clones, 75% to 95% of them singletons. Sequences were derived from CD4+ or CD8+ T cells sorted from blood, sampled in a trial of the OX40 agonist ivuxolimab. The receptors derive from an adult with an advanced solid tumor such as melanoma, head and neck, liver or kidney cancer.

The chain's CDR3 is CASRLGGGGANEQYF. The CDR3 DNA reads as TGTGCCAGCAGGCTCGGAGGAGGGGGGGCCAACGAGCAGTACTTC. This rearrangement joins TRBV27 to TRBJ2-7; D is possibly TRBD2 (7 bases). Looked up from germline, CDR1 is MNHEY and CDR2 is SMNVEV (reference sequence). The CDR3 is 15 residues long. Trimming took 6 bases from V and 5 from J, leaving 20 bases between them.

V usage is TRBV2 and J usage is TRBJ2-2, with TRBD2 matching over 7 bases. The CDR3 extends over 15 amino acids. The trim removed 5 bases at V and 0 bases at J, leaving 3 bases unmatched. CDR1 and CDR2 (germline): SNHLY, FYNNEI. CDR3 in amino acids: CASSMGGSNTGELFF. DNA of the CDR3: TGTGCCAGCAGTATGGGGGGGTCGAACACCGGGGAGCTGTTTTTT.

This clone has just one count. The chain uses TRBV10-3 and TRBJ1-1; possible D gene TRBD1, 6 bases. The CDR3 has 17 residues. Per the germline V gene, CDR1 is ENHRY and CDR2 is SYGVKD. V was trimmed by 5 bases and J by 4 bases, leaving 23 bases between them. The CDR3 spells CAISSRGGQNNTTEAFF. CDR3 in DNA: TGTGCCATCAGTTCGAGGGGGGGCCAAAATAACACCACTGAAGCTTTCTTT.

The J gene is TRBJ1-5, the V gene TRBV28; unclear D gene. The germline V and J ends were trimmed by 7 bases and 3 bases, with 7 bases remaining between them. Germline assignment: CDR1 MDHEN and CDR2 SYDVKM. The CDR3 covers 12 residues. The chain's CDR3 is CASTLSNQPQHF. The DNA for the CDR3 is TGTGCCAGCACCCTTTCCAATCAGCCCCAGCATTTT.

The chain employs TRBV4-1 and TRBJ1-5; D unresolved. Looked up from germline, CDR1 is MGHRA and CDR2 is YSYEKL. Trimming removed 1 base from V and 2 bases from J, with 9 bases in between. This CDR3 is built from 15 residues. In DNA, the CDR3 is TGCGCCAGCAGCCAAGGCGCATCTGGCAATCAGCCCCAGCATTTT. Encoded protein: CASSQGASGNQPQHF.

The V and J genes are TRBV6-1 and TRBJ1-2; D not resolved. The V end was cut by 0 bases, the J end by 8 bases, with 10 bases between. Germline lookup yields CDR1 MNHNS and CDR2 SASEGT. The CDR3 consists of 13 residues. The CDR3 DNA follows: TGTGCCAGCAGTGAAGCGGCAGGACTCGGCTACACCTTC. It is translated as CASSEAAGLGYTF.

This chain uses TRBV7-2 with TRBJ2-1, with 8 bases matching TRBD1. The CDR3 is 15 amino acids. Trimming cost V 5 bases and J 1 base; bases outside gene matches: 4. Germline CDR1 and CDR2: SGHTA and FQGNSA. For the CDR3, the DNA is TGTGCCAGCAGCCGACAGGGGATTTCCTACAATGAGCAGTTCTTC. This gives the protein CASSRQGISYNEQFF.